This entry lists 4 T cell receptor beta chains sequenced from one sample in a study of cytomegalovirus exposure and HLA in healthy donors. 60 Vbeta and 13 Jbeta primers were used in PCR. Using immunoSEQ multiplex PCR, the repertoire was profiled, and TCRdb retains in-frame clones only, with some absent. The table lists some 120,000 clones. Material for sequencing was PBMCs. The receptor source for this set is a man aged 30 to 39 in good health and CMV-seronegative.

The chain uses TRBV30 and TRBJ2-7; 9 bases agree with TRBD1. The CDR3 loop spans 12 amino acids. V gave up 5 bases and J gave up 6 bases; unmatched junction bases: 5. Germline CDR1 and CDR2: GTSNPN and SVGIG (reference sequence). The CDR3 DNA is TGTGCCTGGGCCGGGACAGGGCTCGAGCAGTACTTC. This codes for CAWAGTGLEQYF. The full variable domain, with the rest looked up from reference TRBV30 and TRBJ2-7, is SQTIHQWPATLVQPVGSPLSLECTVEGTSNPNLYWYRQAAGRGLQLLFYSVGIGQISSEVPQNLSASRPQDRQFILSSKKLLLSDSGFYLCAWAGTGLEQYFGPGTRLTVT.

The V and J genes are TRBV19 and TRBJ1-1, with 9 bases matching TRBD1. The trim removed 5 bases at V and 2 bases at J, leaving 12 bases unmatched. The CDR3 has 17 amino acids. Germline V CDR1 and CDR2: LNHDA, SQIVND (reference sequence). The CDR3 loop reads CASSVGTGRPINTEAFF. DNA of the CDR3: TGTGCCAGTAGTGTGGGGACAGGGCGACCGATTAACACTGAAGCTTTCTTT.

The rearrangement uses TRBV19 and TRBJ1-1; D gene unclear. Trimming shortened V by 3 bases and J by 4 bases, and 9 bases separated the two germline ends. Germline V lookup: CDR1 LNHDA, CDR2 SQIVND (reference sequence). The CDR3 covers 13 residues. CDR3 DNA sequence: TGTGCCAGTAGTATCCGGGAGAGCACTGAAGCTTTCTTT. The encoded protein is CASSIRESTEAFF. Full variable domain (missing parts from reference TRBV19 and TRBJ1-1): DGGITQSPKYLFRKEGQNVTLSCEQNLNHDAMYWYRQDPGQGLRLIYYSQIVNDFQKGDIAEGYSVSREKKESFPLTVTSAQKNPTAFYLCASSIRESTEAFFGQGTRLTVV.

The chain is built from TRBV5-1 and TRBJ2-7, with D perhaps matching TRBD1 (5 bases). CDR1 is SGHRS and CDR2 is YFSETQ in the germline V gene. V dropped 2 bases and J dropped 2 bases, with 11 bases sitting between them. The CDR3 is made up of 14 amino acids. In DNA form, the CDR3 reads TGCGCCAGCAGCTTCCAGGGTATACCCTACGAGCAGTACTTC. Translation: CASSFQGIPYEQYF. Full variable domain (rest looked up from reference TRBV5-1 and TRBJ2-7): KAGVTQTPRYLIKTRGQQVTLSCSPISGHRSVSWYQQTPGQGLQFLFEYFSETQRNKGNFPGRFSGRQFSNSRSEMNVSTLELGDSALYLCASSFQGIPYEQYFGPGTRLTVT.